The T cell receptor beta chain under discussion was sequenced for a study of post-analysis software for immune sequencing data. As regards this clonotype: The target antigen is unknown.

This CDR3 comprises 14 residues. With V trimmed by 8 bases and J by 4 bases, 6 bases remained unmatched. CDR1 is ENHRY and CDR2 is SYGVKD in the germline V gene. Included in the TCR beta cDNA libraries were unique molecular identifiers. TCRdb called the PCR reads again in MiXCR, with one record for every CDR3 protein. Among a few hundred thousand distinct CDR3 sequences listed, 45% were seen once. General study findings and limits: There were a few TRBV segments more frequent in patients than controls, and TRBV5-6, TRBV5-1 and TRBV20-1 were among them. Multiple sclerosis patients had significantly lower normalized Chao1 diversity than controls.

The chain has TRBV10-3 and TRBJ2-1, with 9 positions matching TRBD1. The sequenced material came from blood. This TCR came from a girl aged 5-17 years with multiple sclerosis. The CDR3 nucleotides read TGTGCCATCGGCCGACAGGGGGGGTACAATGAGCAGTTCTTC. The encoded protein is CAIGRQGGYNEQFF.